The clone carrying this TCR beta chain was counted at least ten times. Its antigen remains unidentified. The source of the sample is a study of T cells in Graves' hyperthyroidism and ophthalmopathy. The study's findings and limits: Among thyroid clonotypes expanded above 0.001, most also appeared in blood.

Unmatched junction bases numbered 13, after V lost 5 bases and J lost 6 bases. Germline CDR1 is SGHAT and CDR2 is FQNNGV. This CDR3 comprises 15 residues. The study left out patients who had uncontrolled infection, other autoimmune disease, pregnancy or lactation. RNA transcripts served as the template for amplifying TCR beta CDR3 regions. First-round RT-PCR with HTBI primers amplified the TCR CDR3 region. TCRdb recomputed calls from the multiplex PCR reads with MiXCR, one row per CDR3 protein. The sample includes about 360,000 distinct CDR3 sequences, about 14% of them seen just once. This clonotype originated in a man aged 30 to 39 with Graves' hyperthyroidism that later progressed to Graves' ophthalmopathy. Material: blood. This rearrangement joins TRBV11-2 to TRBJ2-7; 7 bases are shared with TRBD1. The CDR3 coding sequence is TGTGCCAGCAGCGCCGGGACAGCCCCCGGGATCGAGCAGTACTTC. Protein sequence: CASSAGTAPGIEQYF.